This TCR beta chain was identified in a study of blood T cell repertoires in COVID-19. The protocol was immunoSEQ multiplex PCR, while the TCRdb copy is restricted to in-frame clones and leaves out a portion. The sample holds some 90,000 clones, 55% to 80% seen once. The ends were cut back, 2 bases at V and 4 bases at J, with 11 bases in the middle. The germline V gene has CDR1 SGHRS and CDR2 YFSETQ. The CDR3 runs 14 residues. This clonotype originated in a woman in her sixties or seventies in a cohort sampled during active or convalescent COVID-19. V gene TRBV5-1 combines with J gene TRBJ2-3; unclear D gene. The sample was peripheral blood. CDR3 bases: TGCGCCAGCAGCTTTCTTAGCACCTCAGATACGCAGTATTTT. Translation: CASSFLSTSDTQYF.